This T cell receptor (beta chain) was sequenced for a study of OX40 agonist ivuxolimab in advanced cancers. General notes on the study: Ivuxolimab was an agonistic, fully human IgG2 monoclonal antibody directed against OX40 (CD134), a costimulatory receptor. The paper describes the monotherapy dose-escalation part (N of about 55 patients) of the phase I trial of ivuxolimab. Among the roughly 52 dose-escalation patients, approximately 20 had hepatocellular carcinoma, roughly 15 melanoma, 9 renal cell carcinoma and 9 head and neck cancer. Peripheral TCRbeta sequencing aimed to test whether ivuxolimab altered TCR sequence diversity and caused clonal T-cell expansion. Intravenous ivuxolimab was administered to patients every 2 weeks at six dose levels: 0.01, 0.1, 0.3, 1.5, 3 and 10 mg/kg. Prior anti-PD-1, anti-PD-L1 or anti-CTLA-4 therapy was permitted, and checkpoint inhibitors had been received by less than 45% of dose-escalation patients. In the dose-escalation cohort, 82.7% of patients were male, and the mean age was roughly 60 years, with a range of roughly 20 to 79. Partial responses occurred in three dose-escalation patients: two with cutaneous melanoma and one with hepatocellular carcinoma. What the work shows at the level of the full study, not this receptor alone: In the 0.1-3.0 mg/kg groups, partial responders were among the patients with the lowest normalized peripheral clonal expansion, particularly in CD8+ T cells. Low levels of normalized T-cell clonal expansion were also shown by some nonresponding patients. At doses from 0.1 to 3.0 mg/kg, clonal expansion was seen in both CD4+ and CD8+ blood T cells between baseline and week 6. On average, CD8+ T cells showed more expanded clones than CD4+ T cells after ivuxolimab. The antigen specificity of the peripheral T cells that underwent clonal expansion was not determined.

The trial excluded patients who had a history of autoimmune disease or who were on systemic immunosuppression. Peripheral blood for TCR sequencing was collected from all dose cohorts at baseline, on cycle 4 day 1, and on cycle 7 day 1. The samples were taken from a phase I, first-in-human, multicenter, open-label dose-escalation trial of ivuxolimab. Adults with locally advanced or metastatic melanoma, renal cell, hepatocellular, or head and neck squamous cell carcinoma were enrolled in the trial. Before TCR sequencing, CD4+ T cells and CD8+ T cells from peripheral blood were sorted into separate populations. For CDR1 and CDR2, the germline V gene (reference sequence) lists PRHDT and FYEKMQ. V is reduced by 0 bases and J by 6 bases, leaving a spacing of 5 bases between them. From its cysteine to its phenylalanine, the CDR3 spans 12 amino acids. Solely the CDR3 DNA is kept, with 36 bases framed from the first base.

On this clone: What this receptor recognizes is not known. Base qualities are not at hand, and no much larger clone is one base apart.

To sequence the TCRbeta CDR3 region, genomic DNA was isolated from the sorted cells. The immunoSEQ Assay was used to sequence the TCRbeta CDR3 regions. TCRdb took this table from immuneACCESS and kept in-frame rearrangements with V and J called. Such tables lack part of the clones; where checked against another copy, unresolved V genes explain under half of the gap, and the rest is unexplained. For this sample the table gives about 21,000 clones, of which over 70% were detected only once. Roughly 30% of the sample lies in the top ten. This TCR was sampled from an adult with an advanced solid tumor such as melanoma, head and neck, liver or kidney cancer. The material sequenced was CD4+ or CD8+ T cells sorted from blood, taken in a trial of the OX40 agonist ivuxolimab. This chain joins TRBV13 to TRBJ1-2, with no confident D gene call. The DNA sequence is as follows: TGTGCCAGCAGCTTAGGGACGGATGGCTACACCTTC. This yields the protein CASSLGTDGYTF.